The 13 T cell receptor beta chains given below trace back to one sample, sequenced in a study of cytomegalovirus exposure and HLA in healthy donors. The PCR ran on 60 Vbeta and 13 Jbeta primers. Data came from immunoSEQ multiplex PCR; TCRdb stores just in-frame clones and leaves some out. Of about 190,000 clones listed, under 80% are singletons. The sample was PBMCs. The receptors come from a young man in good health and CMV-seropositive.

V is TRBV4-2 and J is TRBJ2-7; D possibly corresponds to TRBD1 (6 bases). V lost 4 bases to trimming and J lost 0 bases, with 13 bases between them. Germline V gives CDR1 LGHNA, CDR2 YNFKEQ. The CDR3 runs 15 residues. CDR3 sequence reads: CASSRETGSSYEQYF. CDR3 nucleotides: TGTGCCAGCAGCCGAGAGACAGGTTCCTCCTACGAGCAGTACTTC.

This clone has just one count. V is TRBV18 and J is TRBJ1-2, with 10 nucleotides matching TRBD1. The ends lost 3 bases at V and 5 bases at J; junction bases unmatched: 6. The germline V gene has CDR1 KGHSH and CDR2 LQKENI. The CDR3 loop spans 15 amino acids. The CDR3 region has the DNA TGTGCCAGCTCACCTCCCGGGACAGGGGCTTATGGCTACACCTTC. Protein product: CASSPPGTGAYGYTF.

The chain joins TRBV4-3 to TRBJ2-7, with 9 positions matching TRBD2. V was clipped by 0 bases and J by 4 bases; unmatched bases: 4. This CDR3 region has 15 residues. The V gene's germline CDR1 is LGHNA and CDR2 YSLEER. The CDR3 sequence is CASSQDRREGYEQYF. The CDR3 DNA sequence: TGCGCCAGCAGCCAAGATCGGCGGGAGGGTTACGAGCAGTACTTC.

Only one count was recorded for this clone. The chain joins TRBV9 to TRBJ2-1; 9 positions match TRBD1. The germline V gene has CDR1 SGDLS and CDR2 YYNGEE. Unmatched junction bases numbered 8, after V lost 0 bases and J lost 7 bases. The CDR3 is made up of 16 amino acids. CDR3 sequence (DNA): TGTGCCAGCAGCGTAGAGGGACAGGGCGGTATTAATGAGCAGTTCTTC. Amino acid sequence: CASSVEGQGGINEQFF.

The V gene is TRBV5-6, the J gene TRBJ2-5, with TRBD2 matching 9 bases. The CDR3 is made up of 14 amino acids. V was pared by 5 bases and J by 4 bases, with 6 bases of the junction left unmatched. CDR1 and CDR2 (germline): SGHDT, YYEEEE. CDR3 sequence (DNA): TGTGCCAGCAGTTTACTAGCGGGTAGAGAGACCCAGTACTTC. Amino acids: CASSLLAGRETQYF.

The gene calls are TRBV5-4 and TRBJ1-2; 11 bases match TRBD1. Looked up from germline, CDR1 is SGHNT and CDR2 is YYREEE (reference sequence). This CDR3 is 16 amino acids long. Trimming cost V 4 bases and J 3 bases; bases outside gene matches: 8. CDR3 coding DNA: TGTGCCAGCAGCAGCCCTGAGGGACAGGGGGACTATGGCTACACCTTC. Translated, it gives CASSSPEGQGDYGYTF. Variable domain in full (rest from reference TRBV5-4 and TRBJ1-2): ETGVTQSPTHLIKTRGQQVTLRCSSQSGHNTVSWYQQALGQGPQFIFQYYREEENGRGNFPPRFSGLQFPNYSSELNVNALELDDSALYLCASSSPEGQGDYGYTFGSGTRLTVV.

This clone appeared a few times. The chain couples TRBV7-2 to TRBJ2-7, with D possibly TRBD1 on 6 matching bases. The CDR3 loop spans 12 amino acids. Germline CDR1 SGHTA, CDR2 FQGNSA. Deletions cut 5 bases from V and 7 bases from J, with 12 bases between. The CDR3 spells CASSRTALEQYF. CDR3 nucleotides: TGTGCCAGCAGCCGGACAGCGCTAGAGCAGTACTTC.

The chain links TRBV30 to TRBJ1-3; D is possibly TRBD1 (5 bases). Germline lookup yields CDR1 GTSNPN and CDR2 SVGIG (reference sequence). The CDR3 length is 11 residues. Trimming pared 1 base from V and 9 bases from J, leaving 7 bases between. The CDR3: CAWSAGGTIYF. In nucleotides, the CDR3 is TGTGCCTGGAGTGCGGGGGGCACCATATATTTT.

This clone turned up a few times. In DNA, the CDR3 is TGTGCCAGCAGCTTTTACGGGTACAATCAGCCCCAGCATTTT. It is translated as CASSFYGYNQPQHF. V usage is TRBV5-4 and J usage is TRBJ1-5; D is undetermined. Trimming cost V 2 bases and J 3 bases, with 9 bases left between them. This CDR3 is built from 14 residues. From germline, CDR1 is SGHNT and CDR2 YYREEE (reference sequence).

This sequence joins TRBV5-4 and TRBJ2-7; 10 nucleotides match TRBD1. The CDR3 covers 14 residues. Germline V gene lookup returns CDR1 SGHNT and CDR2 YYREEE (reference sequence). Trimming at V came to 3 bases and at J to 2 bases, leaving 2 bases not matched to a gene. CDR3 DNA sequence: TGTGCCAGCAGCTCGACAGGGGGCCCCTACGAGCAGTACTTC. Protein: CASSSTGGPYEQYF. The full variable domain, completed using reference TRBV5-4 and TRBJ2-7, is ETGVTQSPTHLIKTRGQQVTLRCSSQSGHNTVSWYQQALGQGPQFIFQYYREEENGRGNFPPRFSGLQFPNYSSELNVNALELDDSALYLCASSSTGGPYEQYFGPGTRLTVT.

This clone came up a few times. This chain links TRBV6-5 with TRBJ2-7, with D perhaps matching TRBD1 (6 bases). The CDR3 runs to 13 residues. CDR1 is MNHEY, CDR2 SVGAGI, per germline. Trimming removed 5 bases from V and 4 bases from J, with 12 bases in between. CDR3: CASSGDTLYEQYF. CDR3 coding DNA: TGTGCCAGCAGTGGGGACACCTTGTACGAGCAGTACTTC.

About this clone: At one end the junction does not follow the germline gene, possibly because of a read error. The chain has TRBV7-9 and TRBJ2-1; a possible D gene is TRBD2 (5 bases). Germline CDR1 is SEHNR and CDR2 is FQNEAQ (reference sequence). The CDR3 consists of 12 residues. This CDR3 is CSSSLWRNEQFF. CDR3 in DNA: TGTTCCAGCAGCTTATGGAGGAATGAGCAGTTCTTC.

As for this clone: Relative to the germline gene, one junction end is altered; a read error may explain this. J is TRBJ1-2 and V is TRBV7-9; tentative D call: TRBD1 (6 bases). There are 12 residues in the CDR3. Germline CDR1 and CDR2: SEHNR and FQNEAQ (reference sequence). CDR3 sequence: CSSSPDSYGYTF. Here the CDR3 DNA reads TGTTCCAGCAGCCCGGACAGCTATGGCTACACCTTC. Full variable domain (missing parts from reference TRBV7-9 and TRBJ1-2): DTGVSQNPRHKITKRGQNVTFRCDPISEHNRLYWYRQTLGQGPEFLTYFQNEAQLEKSRLLSDRFSAERPKGSFSTLEIQRTEQGDSAMYLCSSSPDSYGYTFGSGTRLTVV.